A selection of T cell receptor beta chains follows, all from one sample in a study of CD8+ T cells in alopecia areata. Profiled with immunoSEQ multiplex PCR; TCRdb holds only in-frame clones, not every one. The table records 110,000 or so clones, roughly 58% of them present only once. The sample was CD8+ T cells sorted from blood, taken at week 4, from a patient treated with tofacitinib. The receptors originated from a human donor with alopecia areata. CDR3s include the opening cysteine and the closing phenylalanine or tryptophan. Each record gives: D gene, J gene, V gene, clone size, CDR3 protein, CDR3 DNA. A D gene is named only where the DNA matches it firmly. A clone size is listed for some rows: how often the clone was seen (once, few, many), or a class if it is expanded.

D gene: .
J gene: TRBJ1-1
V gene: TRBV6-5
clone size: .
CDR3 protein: CASSYSGEVRGAFF
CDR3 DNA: TGTGCCAGCAGTTACTCCGGGGAGGTGAGGGGAGCTTTCTTT

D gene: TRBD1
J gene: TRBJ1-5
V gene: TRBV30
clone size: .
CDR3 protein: CAWKATGTGYQPQHF
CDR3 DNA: TGTGCCTGGAAGGCTACGGGGACAGGGTATCAGCCCCAGCATTTT

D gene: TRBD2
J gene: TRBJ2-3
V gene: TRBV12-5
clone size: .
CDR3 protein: CASASGVSTDTQYF
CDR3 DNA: TGTGCTAGTGCTAGCGGGGTGAGCACAGATACGCAGTATTTT

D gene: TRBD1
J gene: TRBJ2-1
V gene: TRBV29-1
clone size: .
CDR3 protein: CSAPDRSYNEQFF
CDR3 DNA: TGCAGCGCTCCGGACAGGTCCTACAATGAGCAGTTCTTC

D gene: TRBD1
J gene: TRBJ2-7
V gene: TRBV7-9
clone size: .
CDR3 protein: CASSSEGGQASYEQYF
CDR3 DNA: TGTGCCAGCAGCTCCGAGGGGGGACAGGCATCCTACGAGCAGTACTTC

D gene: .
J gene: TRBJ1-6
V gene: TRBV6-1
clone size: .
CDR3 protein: CASTEDSPLHF
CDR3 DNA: TGTGCCAGCACGGAGGATTCACCCCTCCACTTT

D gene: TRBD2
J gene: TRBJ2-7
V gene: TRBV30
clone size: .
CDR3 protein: CACTAETLAGINEQYF
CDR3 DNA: TGTGCCTGTACGGCTGAGACCCTAGCGGGGATCAACGAGCAGTACTTC

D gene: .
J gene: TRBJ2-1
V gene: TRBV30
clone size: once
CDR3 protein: CAWSGRALKHNEQFF
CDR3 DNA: TGTGCCTGGAGTGGGAGGGCTCTAAAACACAATGAGCAGTTCTTC

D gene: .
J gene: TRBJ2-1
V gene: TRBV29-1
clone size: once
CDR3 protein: CSGETTDSYNEQFF
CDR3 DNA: TGCAGCGGTGAAACTACGGACAGCTACAATGAGCAGTTCTTC

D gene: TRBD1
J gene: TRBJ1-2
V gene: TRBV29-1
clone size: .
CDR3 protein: CSVEDWTMDRGGGYTF
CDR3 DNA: TGCAGCGTTGAAGACTGGACAATGGACAGGGGCGGTGGCTACACCTTC

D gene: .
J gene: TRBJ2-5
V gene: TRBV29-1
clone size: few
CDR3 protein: CSVDSSEYQETQYF
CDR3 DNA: TGCAGCGTTGATTCGTCAGAATACCAAGAGACCCAGTACTTC

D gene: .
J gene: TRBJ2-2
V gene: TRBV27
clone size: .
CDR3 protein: CASSLSGTGELFF
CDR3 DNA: TGTGCCAGCAGTTTATCGGGGACCGGGGAGCTGTTTTTT

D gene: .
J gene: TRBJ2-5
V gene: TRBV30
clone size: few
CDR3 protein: CAWSHMGTAQETQYF
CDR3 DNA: TGTGCCTGGAGTCACATGGGGACGGCTCAAGAGACCCAGTACTTC

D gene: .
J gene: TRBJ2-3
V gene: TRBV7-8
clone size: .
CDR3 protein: CASSLRGAGTDTQYF
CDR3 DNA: TGTGCCAGCAGCTTAAGGGGAGCTGGCACAGATACGCAGTATTTT

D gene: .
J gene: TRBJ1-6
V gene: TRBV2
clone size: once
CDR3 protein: CASSGVKGTLHF
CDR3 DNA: TGTGCCAGCAGTGGGGTCAAAGGCACCCTCCACTTT

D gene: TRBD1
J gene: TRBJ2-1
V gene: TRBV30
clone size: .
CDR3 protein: CAWSPGDSEYNEQFF
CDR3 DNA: TGTGCCTGGAGTCCCGGGGACAGCGAGTACAATGAGCAGTTCTTC

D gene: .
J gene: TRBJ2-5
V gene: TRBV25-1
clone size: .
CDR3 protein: CASSESQETQYF
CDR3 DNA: TGTGCCAGCAGTGAATCACAAGAGACCCAGTACTTC

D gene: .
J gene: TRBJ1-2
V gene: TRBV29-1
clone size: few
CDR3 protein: CSVEDKPYGYTF
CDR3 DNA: TGCAGCGTTGAAGATAAACCCTATGGCTACACCTTC

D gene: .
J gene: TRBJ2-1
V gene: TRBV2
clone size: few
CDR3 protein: CASSRTYNEQFF
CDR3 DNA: TGTGCCAGCAGTCGGACCTACAATGAGCAGTTCTTC

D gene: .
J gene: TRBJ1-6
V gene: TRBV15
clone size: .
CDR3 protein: CASDESPLHF
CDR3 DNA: TGTGCCTCCGACGAATCACCCCTCCACTTT

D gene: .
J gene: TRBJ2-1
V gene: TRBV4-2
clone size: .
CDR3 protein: CASSQAGEQFF
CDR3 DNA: TGTGCCAGCAGCCAAGCAGGGGAGCAGTTCTTC

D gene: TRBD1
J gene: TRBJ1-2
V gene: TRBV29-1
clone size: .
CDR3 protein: CSVEAQGAGYTF
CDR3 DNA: TGCAGCGTTGAAGCCCAGGGGGCTGGCTACACCTTC

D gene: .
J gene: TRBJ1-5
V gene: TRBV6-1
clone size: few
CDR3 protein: CASRTGSQGWQPQHF
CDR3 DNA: TGTGCCAGTCGTACGGGATCCCAAGGTTGGCAGCCCCAGCATTTT

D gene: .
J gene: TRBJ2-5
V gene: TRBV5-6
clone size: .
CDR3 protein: CASSFGETQYF
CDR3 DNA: TGTGCCAGCAGCTTCGGGGAGACCCAGTACTTC

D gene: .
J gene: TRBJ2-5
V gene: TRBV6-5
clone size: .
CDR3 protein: CASSYSGGEETQYF
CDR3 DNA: TGTGCCAGCAGTTACTCAGGAGGGGAAGAGACCCAGTACTTC

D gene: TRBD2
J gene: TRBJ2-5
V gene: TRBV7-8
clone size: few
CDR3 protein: CASNPAGGQETQYF
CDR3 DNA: TGTGCCAGCAACCCAGCGGGGGGGCAAGAGACCCAGTACTTC

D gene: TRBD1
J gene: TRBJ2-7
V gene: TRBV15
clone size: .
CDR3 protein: CATSTGQAYEQYF
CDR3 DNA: TGTGCCACCTCAACGGGACAGGCCTACGAGCAGTACTTC

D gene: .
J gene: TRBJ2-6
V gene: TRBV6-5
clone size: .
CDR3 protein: CASSNSGANVLTF
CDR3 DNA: TGTGCCAGCAGTAATAGTGGGGCCAACGTCCTGACTTTC

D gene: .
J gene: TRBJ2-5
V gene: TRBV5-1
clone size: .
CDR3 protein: CASSLGPYQETQYF
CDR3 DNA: TGCGCCAGCAGCCTAGGGCCTTACCAAGAGACCCAGTACTTC

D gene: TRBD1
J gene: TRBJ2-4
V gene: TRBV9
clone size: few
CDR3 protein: CASSGYATGGNIQYF
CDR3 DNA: TGTGCCAGCAGCGGATATGCTACAGGGGGAAACATTCAGTACTTC

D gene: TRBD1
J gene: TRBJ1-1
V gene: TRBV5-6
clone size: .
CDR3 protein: CASSFGTGNTEAFF
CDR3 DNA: TGTGCCAGCAGCTTTGGGACAGGGAACACTGAAGCTTTCTTT

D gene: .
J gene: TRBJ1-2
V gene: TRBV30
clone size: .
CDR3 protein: CAWRPKGVYGYTF
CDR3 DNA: TGTGCCTGGAGACCGAAGGGGGTATATGGCTACACCTTC

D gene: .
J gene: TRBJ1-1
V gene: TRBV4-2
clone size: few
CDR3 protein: CASSPPTVGEAFF
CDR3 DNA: TGTGCCAGCAGCCCCCCGACAGTAGGCGAAGCTTTCTTT

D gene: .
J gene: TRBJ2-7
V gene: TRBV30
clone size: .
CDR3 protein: CAWSVMGENSYEQYF
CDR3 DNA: TGTGCCTGGAGTGTAATGGGGGAAAACTCCTACGAGCAGTACTTC

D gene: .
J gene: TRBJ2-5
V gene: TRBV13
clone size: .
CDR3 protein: CASSLEGGGRETQYF
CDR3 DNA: TGTGCCAGCAGCTTGGAGGGGGGTGGTCGGGAGACCCAGTACTTC

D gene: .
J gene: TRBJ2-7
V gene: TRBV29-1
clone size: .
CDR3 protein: CSVADSADEQYF
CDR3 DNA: TGCAGCGTTGCCGACAGCGCCGACGAGCAGTACTTC

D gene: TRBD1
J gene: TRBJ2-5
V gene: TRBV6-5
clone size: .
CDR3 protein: CASSYSTGYQETQYF
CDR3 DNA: TGTGCCAGCAGTTACTCGACAGGGTACCAAGAGACCCAGTACTTC

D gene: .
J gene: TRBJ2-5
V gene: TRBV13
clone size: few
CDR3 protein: CASSPGPRRETQYF
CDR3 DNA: TGTGCCAGCAGCCCCGGTCCCCGGCGAGAGACCCAGTACTTC

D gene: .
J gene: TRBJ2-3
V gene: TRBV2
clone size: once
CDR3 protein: CASRPIGLPTDTQYF
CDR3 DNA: TGTGCCAGCAGACCTATAGGACTACCGACAGATACGCAGTATTTT

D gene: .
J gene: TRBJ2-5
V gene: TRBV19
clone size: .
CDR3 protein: CASSILGRGEETQYF
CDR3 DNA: TGTGCCAGTAGTATTTTGGGCAGGGGAGAAGAGACCCAGTACTTC

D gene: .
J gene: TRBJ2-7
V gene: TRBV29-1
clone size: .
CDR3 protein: CSVAGPNEQYF
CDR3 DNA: TGCAGCGTTGCCGGTCCCAACGAGCAGTACTTC

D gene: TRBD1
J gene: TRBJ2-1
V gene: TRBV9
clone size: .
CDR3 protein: CASSVSDPGQSSYNEQFF
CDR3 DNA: TGTGCCAGCAGCGTGAGCGATCCGGGACAGAGCTCCTACAATGAGCAGTTCTTC

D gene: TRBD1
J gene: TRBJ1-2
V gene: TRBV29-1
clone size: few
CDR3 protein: CSVEGGQGGGYTF
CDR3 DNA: TGCAGCGTTGAAGGGGGACAGGGCGGCGGCTACACCTTC

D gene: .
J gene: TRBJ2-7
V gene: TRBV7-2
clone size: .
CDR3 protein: CASSFAGSSYEQYF
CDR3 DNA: TGTGCCAGCAGCTTCGCGGGATCCAGCTACGAGCAGTACTTC

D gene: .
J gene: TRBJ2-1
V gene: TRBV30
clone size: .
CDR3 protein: CAWSGTGGNEQFF
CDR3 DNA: TGTGCCTGGAGTGGGACCGGGGGTAATGAGCAGTTCTTC

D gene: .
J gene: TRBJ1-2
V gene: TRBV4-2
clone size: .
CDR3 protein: CASSQVGDANYGYTF
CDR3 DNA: TGTGCCAGCAGCCAAGTAGGGGACGCTAACTATGGCTACACCTTC

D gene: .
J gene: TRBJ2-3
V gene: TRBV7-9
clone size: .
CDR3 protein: CASTTLAQYF
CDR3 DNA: TGTGCCAGCACCACCCTAGCGCAGTATTTT

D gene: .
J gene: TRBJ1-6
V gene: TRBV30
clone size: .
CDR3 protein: CAWSYAGDYNSPLHF
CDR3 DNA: TGTGCCTGGAGTTACGCAGGGGATTACAATTCACCCCTCCACTTT

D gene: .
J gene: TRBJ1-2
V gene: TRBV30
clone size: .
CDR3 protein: CASSTDGGGYTF
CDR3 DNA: TGTGCCTCCTCAACGGACGGAGGTGGCTACACCTTC

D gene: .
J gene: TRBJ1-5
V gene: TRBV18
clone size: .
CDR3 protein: CASSPGETNQPQHF
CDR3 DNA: TGTGCCAGCTCACCTGGAGAAACAAATCAGCCCCAGCATTTT

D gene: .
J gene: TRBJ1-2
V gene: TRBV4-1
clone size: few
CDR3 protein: CASSQGQTGLIANYGYTF
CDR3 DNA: TGCGCCAGCAGCCAAGGGCAGACGGGGTTAATAGCTAACTATGGCTACACCTTC

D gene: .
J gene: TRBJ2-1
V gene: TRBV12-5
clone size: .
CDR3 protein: CASGPTNEQFF
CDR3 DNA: TGTGCTAGTGGGCCTACCAATGAGCAGTTCTTC

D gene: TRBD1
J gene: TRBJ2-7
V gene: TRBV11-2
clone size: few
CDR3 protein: CASSSTGGYEQYF
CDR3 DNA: TGTGCCAGCTCATCGACAGGGGGCTACGAGCAGTACTTC